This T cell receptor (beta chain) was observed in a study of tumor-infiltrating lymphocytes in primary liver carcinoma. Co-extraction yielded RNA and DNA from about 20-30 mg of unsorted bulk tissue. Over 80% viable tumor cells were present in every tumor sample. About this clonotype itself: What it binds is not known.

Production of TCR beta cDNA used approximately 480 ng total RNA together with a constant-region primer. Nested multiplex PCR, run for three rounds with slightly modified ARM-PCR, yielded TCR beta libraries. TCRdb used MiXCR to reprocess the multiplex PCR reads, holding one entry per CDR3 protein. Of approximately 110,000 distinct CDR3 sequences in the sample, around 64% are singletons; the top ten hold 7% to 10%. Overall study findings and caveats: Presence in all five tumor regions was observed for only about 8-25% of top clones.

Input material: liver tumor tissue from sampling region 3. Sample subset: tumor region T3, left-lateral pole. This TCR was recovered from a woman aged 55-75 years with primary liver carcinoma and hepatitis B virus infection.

Here the CDR3 reads CASSSVRFTDTQYF. The CDR3 DNA sequence: TGTGCCAGCAGCTCCGTACGATTCACAGATACGCAGTATTTT. V gene TRBV11-2 combines with J gene TRBJ2-3; D is unclear. Germline V lookup: CDR1 SGHAT, CDR2 FQNNGV. This CDR3 has 14 amino acids. With 4 bases removed from V and 2 bases from J, the gap between germline ends came to 10 bases. The full variable domain, with the rest looked up from reference TRBV11-2 and TRBJ2-3, is EAGVAQSPRYKIIEKRQSVAFWCNPISGHATLYWYQQILGQGPKLLIQFQNNGVVDDSQLPKDRFSAERLKGVDSTLKIQPAKLEDSAVYLCASSSVRFTDTQYFGPGTRLTVL.